The source of this TCR beta chain is a study of T-cell reconstitution after alpha-beta-depleted transplantation in children. The V gene's germline CDR1 is SQVTM and CDR2 ANQGSEA. Losses at the gene ends were 3 bases for V and 3 bases for J; bases not matched to a gene: 3. This CDR3 is 14 amino acids long. Construction of the TCRbeta library involved unique molecular identifiers. TCRdb reprocessed the PCR reads with MiXCR, giving one entry per CDR3 protein. This table has fewer than 550,000 distinct CDR3 sequences, approximately 10% appearing once. The sample consisted of PBMCs, mostly from graft donor cells, taken 180 days after TCRalphabeta/CD19-depleted stem cell transplant. The receptor's source is a female patient between 2 and 10 years old who had a stem cell transplant for aplastic anemia, so the T cells may come from the graft donor. The rearrangement uses TRBV29-1 and TRBJ2-3; 10 bases are shared with TRBD2. The CDR3 sequence: CSVEGLANTDTQYF. CDR3 nucleotide sequence: TGCAGCGTTGAGGGACTAGCGAATACAGATACGCAGTATTTT.